This T cell receptor (beta chain) stems from a study of OX40 agonist ivuxolimab in advanced cancers. Overall study: Past anti-PD-1, anti-PD-L1 or anti-CTLA-4 therapy was accepted, and 30% to 45% had received some.

Trimming removed 3 bases at V and 3 bases at J, with 8 bases between. Germline V gene sequence: CDR1 SGHTA, CDR2 FQGTGA. The CDR3 is 14 residues long. Researchers took blood at baseline, on cycle 4 day 1, and on cycle 7 day 1. Some clones are missing from TCRdb's copy, which holds only in-frame ones; the method was immunoSEQ multiplex PCR. The sample has 50,000 to 55,000 clones, 85% to 90% seen once. This sequence originates from an adult with an advanced solid tumor such as melanoma, head and neck, liver or kidney cancer. The chain joins TRBV7-3 to TRBJ2-2; D remains ambiguous. Specimen: CD4+ or CD8+ T cells sorted from blood, collected in a trial of the OX40 agonist ivuxolimab. The CDR3, as DNA: TGTGCCAGCAGCTTTAATCGGGACACCGGGGAGCTGTTTTTT. This encodes CASSFNRDTGELFF.